This TCR beta chain comes out of a study of CD8+ T cells in alopecia areata. Cells that came from pooled cutaneous lymph nodes were sorted using CD4, CD8alpha, NKG2D, NKG2ACE and other markers. As for this clone: No antigen is known for it. Each gene name is a mouse one.

Points from the study as a whole: Normal scalp had lower clonality than lesional scalp, with alopecia totalis/universalis lesions showing this most strongly.

Once RNA had been extracted, it was reverse transcribed into cDNA to act as the sequencing template. Produced via immunoSEQ multiplex PCR; TCRdb's table is partial and in-frame only. The specimen gives roughly 260,000 clones without singletons; the ten biggest hold 0.9% to 1.5%. The sample consisted of CD4+ T cells sorted from a lymph node. The sequence was obtained from a C3H/HeJ mouse with alopecia areata. MHC haplotype here: H2-k.

CDR3: CASSQQGFYEQYF. CDR3 DNA, as far as it was read: TGTGCCAGCAGCCAACAGGGGTTCTAT. The J gene is TRBJ2-7, the V gene TRBV19; TRBD1 matches at 7 bases. The DNA ends 4 residues before the CDR3 does, and the rest of the CDR3 is filled in from the germline J gene. Germline V lookup: CDR1 FNHDT, CDR2 SITEND (reference sequence). The CDR3 contains 13 residues. The V gene end was trimmed by 5 bases and the J gene end by 3 bases; junction bases not matched to a gene: 5. The full variable domain, rest sourced from reference TRBV19 and TRBJ2-7, is GGIITQTPKFLIGQEGQKLTLKCQQNFNHDTMYWYRQDSGKGLRLIYYSITENDLQKGDLSEGYDASREKKSSFSLTVTSAQKNEMAVFLCASSQQGFYEQYFGPGTRLTVL.